This record covers a single T cell receptor beta chain. In the original processing: How many nucleated cells were present was estimated from reference gene primer amplification. Profiling relied on immunoSEQ multiplex PCR, and the TCRdb table lists in-frame clones only, not all of them. The DNA was the basis for D and trimming; V, J and clone size are from that table. The repertoire holds approximately 500,000 clones, with around 90% as singletons. The data originate from a study of blood T cell repertoires in COVID-19. The overall study: Collection of acute and convalescent COVID-19 samples took place in the United States, Italy and Spain. The cDNA or gDNA used as material had been derived from T cells, B-cell-depleted T cells, or PBMCs.

Germline-derived CDR1 and CDR2 are SEHNR and FQNEAQ (reference sequence). The CDR3 has 13 amino acids. V lost 4 bases and J lost 11, with 12 bases in between. This clonotype was sampled from a woman aged 45-60 years with COVID-19, enrolled during active disease. The chain has TRBV7-9 and TRBJ1-6, with D possibly matching TRBD1 (6 bases). What was sequenced was peripheral blood. CDR3 DNA: TGTGCCAGCAGCTCGACACAGGGAACACCCCTCCACTTT. It is translated as CASSSTQGTPLHF. Combining the CDR3 with reference TRBV7-9 and TRBJ1-6 gives the whole variable domain DTGVSQNPRHKITKRGQNVTFRCDPISEHNRLYWYRQTLGQGPEFLTYFQNEAQLEKSRLLSDRFSAERPKGSFSTLEIQRTEQGDSAMYLCASSSTQGTPLHFGNGTRLTVT.